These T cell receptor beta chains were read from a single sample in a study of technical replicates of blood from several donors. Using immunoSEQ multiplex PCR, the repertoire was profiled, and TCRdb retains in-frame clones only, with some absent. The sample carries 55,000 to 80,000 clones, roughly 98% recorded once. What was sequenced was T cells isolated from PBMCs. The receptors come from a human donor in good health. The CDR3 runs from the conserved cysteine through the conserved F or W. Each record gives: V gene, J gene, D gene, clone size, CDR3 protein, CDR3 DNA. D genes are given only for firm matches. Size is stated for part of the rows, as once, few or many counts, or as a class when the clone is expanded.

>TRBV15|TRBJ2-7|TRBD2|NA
CATSRDSGGLYEQYF
TGTGCCACCAGCAGAGATAGCGGGGGGCTCTACGAGCAGTACTTC
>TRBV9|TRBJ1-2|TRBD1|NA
CASSGWLDRGYGYTF
TGTGCCAGCAGCGGGTGGTTGGACAGGGGCTATGGCTACACCTTC
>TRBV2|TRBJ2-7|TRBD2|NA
CASRVAGLAAYEQYF
TGTGCCAGCAGGGTAGCGGGACTAGCGGCCTACGAGCAGTACTTC
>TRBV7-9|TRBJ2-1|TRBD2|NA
CASEFPTSGGVTSYNEQFF
TGTGCCAGCGAGTTCCCGACTAGCGGGGGTGTAACCTCCTACAATGAGCAGTTCTTC
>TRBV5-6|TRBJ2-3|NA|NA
CASSLGGLTQYF
TGTGCCAGCAGCTTGGGGGGACTTACGCAGTATTTT
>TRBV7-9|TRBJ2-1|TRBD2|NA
CASLSGSSGSHEQFF
TGTGCCAGCTTAAGCGGTTCTAGCGGGAGTCATGAGCAGTTCTTC
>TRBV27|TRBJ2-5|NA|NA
CASRDLDSTQYF
TGTGCCAGCAGAGATTTGGACAGTACCCAGTACTTC
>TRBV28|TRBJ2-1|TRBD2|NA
CASMTSETYNEQFF
TGTGCCAGCATGACTAGCGAGACCTACAATGAGCAGTTCTTC
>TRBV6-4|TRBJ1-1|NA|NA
CASSLDMMNTEAFF
TGTGCCAGCAGCCTGGACATGATGAACACTGAAGCTTTCTTT
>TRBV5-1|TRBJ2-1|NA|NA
CASSLGLGDNEQFF
TGCGCCAGCAGCTTGGGGCTAGGCGACAATGAGCAGTTCTTC
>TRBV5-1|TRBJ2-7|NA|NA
CASSLASTYEQYF
TGCGCCAGCTCGTTAGCGTCAACCTACGAGCAGTACTTC
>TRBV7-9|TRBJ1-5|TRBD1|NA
CASSLAGQGRDDQPQHF
TGTGCCAGCAGCTTAGCAGGACAGGGCCGAGATGATCAGCCCCAGCATTTT
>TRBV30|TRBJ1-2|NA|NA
CAWSVYLSTSNYGYTF
TGTGCCTGGAGTGTATACCTATCGACAAGTAACTATGGCTACACCTTC
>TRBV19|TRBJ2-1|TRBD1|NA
CATSSGQGHEQFF
TGTGCCACGTCTTCGGGACAGGGGCATGAGCAGTTCTTC
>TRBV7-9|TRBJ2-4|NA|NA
CASSSRTVGGKNIQYF
TGTGCCAGCAGCTCCCGGACGGTGGGAGGCAAAAACATTCAGTACTTC
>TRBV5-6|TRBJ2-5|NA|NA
CLAAWQGIQETQYF
TGTTTGGCAGCTTGGCAGGGGATACAAGAGACCCAGTACTTC
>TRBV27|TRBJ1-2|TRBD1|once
CASSLLTGQDYGYTF
TGTGCCAGCAGTTTATTGACTGGACAGGACTATGGCTACACCTTC
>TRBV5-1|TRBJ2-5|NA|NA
CASSLVWQGETQYF
TGCGCCAGCAGCTTGGTTTGGCAGGGGGAGACCCAGTACTTC
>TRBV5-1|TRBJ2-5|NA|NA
CASSYTNPGEETQYF
TGCGCCAGCAGCTATACTAACCCAGGGGAAGAGACCCAGTACTTC
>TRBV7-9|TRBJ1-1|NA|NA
CASSPRGKVMNTEAFF
TGTGCCAGCAGCCCTAGGGGGAAAGTAATGAACACTGAAGCTTTCTTT
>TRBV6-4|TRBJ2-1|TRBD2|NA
CASSGSGSSYNEQFF
TGTGCCAGCAGTGGTAGCGGGAGCTCCTACAATGAGCAGTTCTTC
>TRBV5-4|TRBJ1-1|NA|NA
CASSYGGGTEAFF
TGTGCCAGCAGCTATGGGGGAGGCACTGAAGCTTTCTTT
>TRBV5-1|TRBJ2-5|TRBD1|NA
CASRDPTTGGTIQETQYF
TGCGCCAGCAGAGACCCTACGACAGGGGGTACAATCCAAGAGACCCAGTACTTC
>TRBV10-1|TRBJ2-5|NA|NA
CASSGTNLQETQYF
TGCGCCAGCAGTGGGACTAACCTTCAAGAGACCCAGTACTTC
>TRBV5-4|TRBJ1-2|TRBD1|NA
CASSFRTGGDYGYTF
TGTGCCAGCAGCTTCCGGACAGGGGGCGACTATGGCTACACCTTC
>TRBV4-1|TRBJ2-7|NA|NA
CASSQEYLAGQYF
TGCGCCAGCAGCCAAGAATACCTAGCAGGGCAGTACTTC
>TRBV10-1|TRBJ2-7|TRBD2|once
CASRWVIAGGPSSYEQYF
TGCGCCAGCAGGTGGGTGATCGCGGGAGGGCCCTCGAGTTACGAGCAGTACTTC
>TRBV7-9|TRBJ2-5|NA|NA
CASSLGAQRTGGETQYF
TGTGCCAGCAGTTTAGGGGCACAGCGCACCGGCGGGGAGACCCAGTACTTC
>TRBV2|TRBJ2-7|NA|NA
CASRTGETYEQYF
TGTGCCAGCAGGACGGGGGAAACCTACGAGCAGTACTTC
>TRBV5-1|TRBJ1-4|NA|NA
CASSFGGGEKLFF
TGCGCCAGCAGCTTCGGAGGAGGTGAAAAACTGTTTTTT
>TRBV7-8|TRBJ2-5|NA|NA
CASSLEQGGETQYF
TGTGCCAGCAGCTTAGAACAGGGAGGGGAGACCCAGTACTTC
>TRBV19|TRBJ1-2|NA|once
CASSIDLWGRIYGYTF
TGTGCCAGTAGTATAGATCTATGGGGCCGGATCTATGGCTACACCTTC
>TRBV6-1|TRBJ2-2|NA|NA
CASSGPGAINTGELFF
TGTGCCAGCAGTGGCCCAGGGGCTATTAACACCGGGGAGCTGTTTTTT
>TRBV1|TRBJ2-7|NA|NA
CTSSQSKPASGLLRNEQYF
TGCACCAGCAGCCAAAGTAAGCCGGCGAGCGGGCTCCTTCGGAACGAGCAGTACTTC
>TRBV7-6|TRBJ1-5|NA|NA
CASSLTATDTQPQHF
TGTGCCAGCAGCTTAACCGCGACGGACACCCAGCCCCAGCATTTT
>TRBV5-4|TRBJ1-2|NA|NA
CASSGTEYYGYTF
TGTGCCAGCAGCGGTACAGAGTATTATGGCTACACCTTC
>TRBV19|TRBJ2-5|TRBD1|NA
CASSFRQGQETQYF
TGTGCCAGTAGTTTCCGACAGGGCCAAGAGACCCAGTACTTC
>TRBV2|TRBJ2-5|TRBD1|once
CASRSGTGPQETQYF
TGTGCCAGCAGGTCTGGGACAGGGCCCCAAGAGACCCAGTACTTC
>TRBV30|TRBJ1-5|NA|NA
CAWNRGNQPQHF
TGTGCCTGGAACAGAGGCAATCAGCCCCAGCATTTT
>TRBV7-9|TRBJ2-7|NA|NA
CAAGTSYEQYF
TGTGCCGCAGGTACCTCCTACGAGCAGTACTTC
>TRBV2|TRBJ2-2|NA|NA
CASSGQGFGELFF
TGTGCCAGCAGTGGTCAGGGCTTCGGGGAGCTGTTTTTT
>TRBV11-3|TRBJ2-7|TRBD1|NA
CASTTSHRGRGEQYF
TGTGCCAGCACGACGAGCCACAGGGGGCGCGGGGAGCAGTACTTC
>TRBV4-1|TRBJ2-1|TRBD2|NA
CASSQEPPGGSSYNEQFF
TGCGCCAGCAGCCAAGAGCCCCCGGGAGGGAGCTCCTACAATGAGCAGTTCTTC
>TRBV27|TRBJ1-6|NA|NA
CASRLRDTYNSPLHF
TGTGCCAGCAGACTACGGGATACCTATAATTCACCCCTCCACTTT
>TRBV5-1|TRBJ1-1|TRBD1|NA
CASSGDSQAFF
TGCGCCAGCAGCGGGGACAGCCAAGCTTTCTTT
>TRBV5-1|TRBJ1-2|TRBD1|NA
CASSFQGQGASSYGYTF
TGCGCCAGCAGCTTTCAGGGACAGGGGGCCTCTTCGTATGGCTACACCTTC
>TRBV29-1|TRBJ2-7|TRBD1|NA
CSVRGTGMYEQYF
TGCAGCGTTCGGGGGACAGGGATGTACGAGCAGTACTTC
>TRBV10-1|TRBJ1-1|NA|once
CARLGGPGRSLNTEAFF
TGCGCCAGGCTGGGTGGACCAGGGCGATCCTTGAACACTGAAGCTTTCTTT
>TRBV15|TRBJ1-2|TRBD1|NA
CAISDRRNYGYTF
TGTGCCATCTCGGACAGGCGCAACTATGGCTACACCTTC
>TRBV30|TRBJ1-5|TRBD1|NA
CAWSGISKDRGQPQHF
TGTGCCTGGAGTGGGATCTCGAAGGACAGGGGCCAGCCCCAGCATTTT
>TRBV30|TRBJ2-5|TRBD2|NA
CAWSVAGGPFGAQYF
TGTGCCTGGAGTGTAGCGGGGGGCCCCTTTGGGGCCCAGTACTTC
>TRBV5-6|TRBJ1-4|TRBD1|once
CASSLGQGYTNEKLFF
TGTGCCAGCAGCTTGGGACAGGGATATACTAATGAAAAACTGTTTTTT
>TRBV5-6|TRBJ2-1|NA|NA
CASSSGWTDEQFF
TGTGCCAGCAGCTCGGGCTGGACAGACGAGCAGTTCTTC
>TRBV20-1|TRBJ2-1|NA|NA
CSAHRAGEQFF
TGCAGTGCTCACAGGGCGGGTGAGCAGTTCTTC
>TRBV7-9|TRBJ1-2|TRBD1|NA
CASSLRRGPDYGYTF
TGTGCCAGCAGCTTGAGGAGGGGGCCTGACTATGGCTACACCTTC
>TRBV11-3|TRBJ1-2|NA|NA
CASSYRPQSGVYGYTF
TGTGCCAGCAGCTATAGGCCCCAGTCCGGGGTCTATGGCTACACCTTC
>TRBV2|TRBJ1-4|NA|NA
CASERESDEKLFF
TGTGCCAGCGAAAGGGAGTCGGATGAAAAACTGTTTTTT
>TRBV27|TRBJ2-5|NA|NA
CASSPSLELAWVETQYF
TGTGCCAGCAGTCCATCTCTCGAACTAGCTTGGGTGGAGACCCAGTACTTC
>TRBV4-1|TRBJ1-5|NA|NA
CASSLSEGSQPQHF
TGCGCCAGCAGCCTGTCAGAGGGCAGCCAGCCCCAGCATTTT